The 30 T cell receptor beta chains below all came from one sample that was sequenced in a study of blood T cell repertoires in COVID-19 (dated by TCRdb to 2020 to 2022). Library method: the immunoSEQ multiplex PCR assay. TCRdb obtained this table from immuneACCESS and retained in-frame rearrangements with V and J assigned. These tables miss some clones; where compared with another copy, unresolved V genes account for less than half of the shortfall, and the remainder is unexplained. This sample lists approximately 300,000 clones; around 86% were detected once. The ten largest clones capture 1.5% to 2% of the sample. Material for sequencing was peripheral blood. Receptors were obtained from a woman aged 45-65 years with acute or convalescent COVID-19.

The chain combines TRBV9 with TRBJ2-2; 8 positions agree with TRBD2. The V and J ends lost 0 bases and 6 bases, in that order; junction bases with no gene match: 4. The length of the CDR3 is 15 residues. Germline V gene sequence: CDR1 SGDLS, CDR2 YYNGEE. The CDR3 is CASSVVLAGPGELFF. CDR3 nucleotide sequence: TGTGCCAGCAGCGTAGTATTAGCGGGACCCGGGGAGCTGTTTTTT.

The chain has TRBV2 and TRBJ2-2, with 10 bases matching TRBD2. This CDR3 comprises 18 residues. Losses at the gene ends were 1 base for V and 6 bases for J; bases not matched to a gene: 11. Germline V CDR1 and CDR2: SNHLY, FYNNEI. CDR3 protein: CASSEGSLAGVWAGELFF. As DNA, the CDR3 is TGTGCCAGCAGTGAAGGAAGTCTAGCGGGAGTGTGGGCCGGGGAGCTGTTTTTT.

This sequence joins TRBV30 and TRBJ2-7, with 9 bases matching TRBD2. The V and J ends lost 0 bases and 5 bases, in that order; junction bases with no gene match: 5. Germline V gene data show CDR1 as GTSNPN and CDR2 as SVGIG (reference sequence). The CDR3 has 14 amino acids. CDR3 residues: CAWSVLAGADEQYF. DNA for the CDR3: TGTGCCTGGAGTGTGTTAGCGGGAGCCGACGAGCAGTACTTC.

V usage is TRBV6-5 and J usage is TRBJ1-2, with 9 bases fitting TRBD1. CDR3 length: 14 residues. Germline CDR1 MNHEY, CDR2 SVGAGI. Trimming cost V 8 bases and J 7 bases; bases outside gene matches: 11. CDR3 in DNA: TGTGCCAGCGTCCCGACAGGGGGAGTTAGTGGCTACACCTTC. It yields the protein CASVPTGGVSGYTF.

This sequence joins TRBV18 and TRBJ2-5; D is ambiguous. V dropped 3 bases and J dropped 5 bases, with 4 bases sitting between them. Germline V gene sequence: CDR1 KGHSH, CDR2 LQKENI. This CDR3 has 11 amino acids. CDR3 in DNA: TGTGCCAGCTCACCGGAGGAGACCCAGTACTTC. Its protein is CASSPEETQYF.

This clone appeared a single time. The chain uses TRBV28 and TRBJ2-3; 11 bases are shared with TRBD2. The CDR3 spans 15 residues. From germline, CDR1 is MDHEN and CDR2 SYDVKM. J was trimmed by 3 bases and V by 6 bases; bases with no gene match: 5. The CDR3: CASRLSSGRTDTQYF. The CDR3 DNA reads TGTGCCAGCAGACTATCTAGCGGGAGGACAGATACGCAGTATTTT. Based on the CDR3 plus reference TRBV28 and TRBJ2-3, the full variable domain is DVKVTQSSRYLVKRTGEKVFLECVQDMDHENMFWYRQDPGLGLRLIYFSYDVKMKEKGDIPEGYSVSREKKERFSLILESASTNQTSMYLCASRLSSGRTDTQYFGPGTRLTVL.

This chain links TRBV20-1 with TRBJ2-1; 7 bases are shared with TRBD2. Germline CDR1 DFQATT, CDR2 SNEGSKA (reference sequence). This CDR3 has 14 residues. Unmatched junction bases numbered 5, after V lost 3 bases and J lost 3 bases. CDR3 loop: CSASGGRVYNEQFF. DNA of the CDR3: TGCAGTGCTAGTGGTGGGAGGGTCTACAATGAGCAGTTCTTC.

The CDR3 is CSVKDRGGRAGEQFF. In nucleotides, the CDR3 is TGCAGCGTAAAAGACCGGGGCGGGAGGGCCGGTGAGCAGTTCTTC. The V and J genes are TRBV29-1 and TRBJ2-1, with 9 bases that match TRBD2. CDR3 length equals 15 residues. Germline CDR1 SQVTM, CDR2 ANQGSEA. V shed 6 bases and J 9 bases; nucleotides not matched to a gene: 15.

V and J are TRBV28 and TRBJ1-6; tentative D call: TRBD1 (6 bases). Germline V lookup: CDR1 MDHEN, CDR2 SYDVKM. The CDR3 contains 14 residues. V lost 3 bases, J lost 4 bases, and 7 bases lay in between. The CDR3 reads CASSFGQYNSPLHF. CDR3 sequence (DNA): TGTGCCAGCAGTTTCGGACAGTATAATTCACCCCTCCACTTT.

The CDR3 region is CASSSSGNTDTQYF. CDR3 bases: TGTGCCAGCAGTTCTAGCGGAAACACAGATACGCAGTATTTT. The chain is built from TRBV28 and TRBJ2-3, with TRBD2 matching over 7 bases. The CDR3 covers 14 residues. The trim removed 4 bases at V and 2 bases at J, leaving 3 bases unmatched. CDR1 MDHEN and CDR2 SYDVKM come from the germline V gene. Complete variable domain (other parts from reference TRBV28 and TRBJ2-3): DVKVTQSSRYLVKRTGEKVFLECVQDMDHENMFWYRQDPGLGLRLIYFSYDVKMKEKGDIPEGYSVSREKKERFSLILESASTNQTSMYLCASSSSGNTDTQYFGPGTRLTVL.

The gene calls are TRBV7-2 and TRBJ1-1; D is possibly TRBD1 (6 bases). Germline V gene data show CDR1 as SGHTA and CDR2 as FQGNSA. The CDR3 has 13 residues. Trimming pared 4 bases from V and 7 bases from J, leaving 13 bases between. The CDR3 sequence: CASSSTGQGEAFF. As DNA, the CDR3 is TGTGCCAGCAGCTCAACAGGGCAGGGTGAAGCTTTCTTT.

The gene calls are TRBV7-2 and TRBJ1-1; 7 bases agree with TRBD1. V gave up 5 bases and J gave up 0 bases; unmatched junction bases: 6. The CDR3 is 15 amino acids. Germline assignment: CDR1 SGHTA and CDR2 FQGNSA. In DNA, the CDR3 is TGTGCCAGCAGCACGGGACAGTTCATGAACACTGAAGCTTTCTTT. Its translation: CASSTGQFMNTEAFF. The full variable domain, rest sourced from reference TRBV7-2 and TRBJ1-1, is GAGVSQSPSNKVTEKGKDVELRCDPISGHTALYWYRQSLGQGLEFLIYFQGNSAPDKSGLPSDRFSAERTGGSVSTLTIQRTQQEDSAVYLCASSTGQFMNTEAFFGQGTRLTVV.

This clone was observed once. The chain recombines TRBV6-1 with TRBJ2-1; 8 nucleotides align to TRBD2. This CDR3 has 14 residues. V lost 2 bases and J lost 8; bases outside the gene matches: 5. Germline assignment: CDR1 MNHNS and CDR2 SASEGT. The DNA for the CDR3 is TGTGCCAGCAGTGAACGGACTAGCAGAGATGAGCAGTTCTTC. Translating it yields CASSERTSRDEQFF.

The V call is TRBV6-6, the J call TRBJ2-7; maybe TRBD1 (5 bases). Trimming removed 0 bases from V and 0 bases from J, with 9 bases in between. The germline gives CDR1 MNHNY, CDR2 SVGAGI (reference sequence). The CDR3 sequence is 15 residues long. The CDR3 is CASSYSGVSSYEQYF. CDR3 bases: TGTGCCAGCAGTTACTCAGGGGTGAGCTCCTACGAGCAGTACTTC.

This clone appeared a few times. This chain uses TRBV5-1 with TRBJ2-7, with TRBD1 identical over 8 bases. Losses at the gene ends were 1 base for V and 0 bases for J; bases not matched to a gene: 3. The germline CDR1 and CDR2 sequences are SGHRS and YFSETQ. The CDR3 covers 15 residues. In DNA form, the CDR3 reads TGCGCCAGCAGCTTGAGGACAGGGAGCTCCTACGAGCAGTACTTC. As protein: CASSLRTGSSYEQYF.

The DNA of the CDR3 is TGTGCCAGTAGTAGAACTCCTGGGCTAGCGCACGAGCAGTACTTC. Protein sequence: CASSRTPGLAHEQYF. V usage is TRBV19 and J usage is TRBJ2-7, with a tentative D call TRBD2 (6 bases). Trimming removed 4 bases from V and 5 bases from J, with 18 bases in between. This CDR3 contains 15 residues. CDR1 is LNHDA and CDR2 is SQIVND in the germline V gene (reference sequence).

The gene calls are TRBV3-1 (or the pseudogene TRBV3-2) and TRBJ1-1, with D tentatively TRBD1 (5 bases). V lost 8 bases, J lost 5 bases, and 9 bases lay in between. The germline V gene has CDR1 LGHDT and CDR2 YNNKEL (reference sequence). This CDR3 has 11 amino acids. The CDR3 coding sequence is TGTGCCAGCGCCCGGGGGACTGAAGCTTTCTTT. This codes for CASARGTEAFF.

This rearrangement joins TRBV30 to TRBJ2-7; TRBD1 aligns across 9 bases. The CDR3 has 14 residues. Germline V gene data show CDR1 as GTSNPN and CDR2 as SVGIG (reference sequence). The V segment lost 0 bases and the J segment 6 bases; nucleotides outside the gene matches: 6. CDR3 amino acids: CAWSVGQGFFEQYF. CDR3 in DNA: TGTGCCTGGAGTGTGGGACAGGGATTTTTCGAGCAGTACTTC.

The chain employs TRBV30 and TRBJ2-3, with unresolved D. With 5 bases removed from V and 4 bases from J, the gap between germline ends came to 10 bases. The V gene's germline CDR1 is GTSNPN and CDR2 SVGIG (reference sequence). CDR3 length equals 12 residues. CDR3: CAWEEQSDTQYF. Written as DNA, the CDR3 is TGTGCCTGGGAAGAACAGTCAGATACGCAGTATTTT.

CDR3 nucleotide sequence: TGTGCCACCAGTGATCCGGCGACAGGGTATGGCTACACCTTC. This encodes CATSDPATGYGYTF. This chain connects TRBV24-1 to TRBJ1-2; 7 bases fit TRBD1. CDR1 and CDR2 (germline): KGHDR, SFDVKD. The CDR3 runs 14 residues. With V trimmed by 3 bases and J by 5 bases, 5 bases remained unmatched.

V usage is TRBV5-4 and J usage is TRBJ2-5; 13 bases map to TRBD2. Germline CDR1 SGHNT, CDR2 YYREEE (reference sequence). CDR3 length: 15 residues. With V trimmed by 5 bases and J by 4 bases, 5 bases remained unmatched. The DNA for the CDR3 is TGTGCCAGCAGTTGGACTAGCGGGAGATCAGAGACCCAGTACTTC. Residues: CASSWTSGRSETQYF.

V is TRBV7-3 and J is TRBJ2-7; 7 bases are a match to TRBD2. Germline V CDR1 and CDR2: SGHTA, FQGTGA. Trimming took 5 bases from V and 2 from J; bases not matched to a gene: 12. This CDR3 is built from 16 residues. The CDR3 loop is CASSPSAGGSPYEQYF. CDR3 nucleotides: TGTGCCAGCAGCCCAAGTGCGGGCGGGAGTCCCTACGAGCAGTACTTC.

This clone has a handful of counts. The CDR3 bases are TGCGCCAGCAGCGTCTCGGGACAGGCGACCTACGAGCAGTACTTC. Amino acid sequence: CASSVSGQATYEQYF. The rearrangement joins TRBV5-1 to TRBJ2-7, with 8 bases matching TRBD1. The CDR3 is 15 amino acids. CDR1 is SGHRS and CDR2 is YFSETQ in the germline V gene. The V and J ends lost 4 bases and 2 bases, in that order; junction bases with no gene match: 8.

This chain joins TRBV18 and TRBJ2-3, with 8 bases aligning to TRBD2. The CDR3 is 17 residues long. Germline V gene sequence: CDR1 KGHSH, CDR2 LQKENI. V was pared by 0 bases and J by 1 base, with 6 bases of the junction left unmatched. The chain's CDR3 is CASSPPASGSRTDTQYF. The CDR3 DNA follows: TGTGCCAGCTCACCACCGGCTAGCGGGTCTCGCACAGATACGCAGTATTTT.

The V gene is TRBV9, the J gene TRBJ1-1; unclear D gene. V was trimmed by 0 bases and J by 1 base, leaving 10 bases between them. The germline V gene has CDR1 SGDLS and CDR2 YYNGEE. The CDR3 has 15 amino acids. The CDR3 nucleotides read TGTGCCAGCAGCGTAGGTGGCAGTGGGAACACTGAAGCTTTCTTT. It is translated as CASSVGGSGNTEAFF.

This chain connects TRBV5-1 to TRBJ1-5; tentatively, D is TRBD1 (6 bases). Per germline, CDR1 SGHRS and CDR2 YFSETQ. V lost 1 base and J lost 7, with 15 bases in between. The CDR3 covers 15 residues. The CDR3 here is CASSLLAGAGQPQHF. The DNA of the CDR3 is TGCGCCAGCAGCTTGCTGGCAGGGGCAGGACAGCCCCAGCATTTT.

The chain links TRBV19 to TRBJ1-5; no clear D gene. The CDR3 extends over 17 amino acids. The V end was cut by 4 bases, the J end by 0 bases, with 16 bases between. The germline CDR1 and CDR2 sequences are LNHDA and SQIVND (reference sequence). CDR3 residues: CASSRIRTDYSNQPQHF. CDR3 in DNA: TGTGCCAGTAGTAGAATAAGGACGGACTATAGCAATCAGCCCCAGCATTTT.

V is TRBV28 and J is TRBJ2-7; D is perhaps TRBD2 (5 bases). In germline, CDR1 is MDHEN, CDR2 SYDVKM. The V and J ends lost 6 bases and 5 bases respectively, with 20 bases between them. The CDR3 runs to 15 residues. The CDR3 reads CASSSPVGVPDEQYF. The CDR3 nucleotides are TGTGCCAGCAGCTCGCCCGTGGGAGTACCGGACGAGCAGTACTTC.

This clone was seen a handful of times. This sequence joins TRBV6-2 or TRBV6-3 and TRBJ2-7; no definite D call. The ends were cut back, 6 bases at V and 6 bases at J, with 18 bases in the middle. CDR3 length equals 14 residues. CDR1 is MNHEY, CDR2 SVGEGT, per germline. The CDR3 DNA reads as TGTGCCAGCAGCCCCCCACAAATTGGAGCCGAGCAGTACTTC. Translating gives CASSPPQIGAEQYF.

The J gene is TRBJ1-3, the V gene TRBV19; 8 bases agree with TRBD1. The CDR3 is 16 residues long. CDR1 is LNHDA and CDR2 is SQIVND in the germline V gene (reference sequence). V lost 4 bases to trimming and J lost 0 bases; unmatched junction nucleotides: 5. Here the CDR3 reads CASSTRGLGSGNTIYF. The CDR3 DNA follows: TGTGCCAGTAGTACCAGGGGGCTCGGCTCTGGAAACACCATATATTTT.